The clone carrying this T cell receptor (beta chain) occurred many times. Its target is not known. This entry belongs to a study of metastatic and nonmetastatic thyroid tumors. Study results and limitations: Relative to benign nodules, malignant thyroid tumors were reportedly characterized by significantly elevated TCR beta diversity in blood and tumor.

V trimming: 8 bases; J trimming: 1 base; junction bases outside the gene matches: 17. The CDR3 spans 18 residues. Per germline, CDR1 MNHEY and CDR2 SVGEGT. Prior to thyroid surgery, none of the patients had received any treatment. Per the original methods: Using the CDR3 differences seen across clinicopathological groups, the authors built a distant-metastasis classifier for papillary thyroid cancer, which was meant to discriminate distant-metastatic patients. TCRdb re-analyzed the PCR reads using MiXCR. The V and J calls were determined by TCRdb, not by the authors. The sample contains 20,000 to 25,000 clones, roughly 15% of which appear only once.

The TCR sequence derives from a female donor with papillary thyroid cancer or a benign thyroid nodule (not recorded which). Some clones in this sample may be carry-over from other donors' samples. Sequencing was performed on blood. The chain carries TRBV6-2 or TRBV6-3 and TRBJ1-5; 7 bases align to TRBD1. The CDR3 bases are TGTGCCAGCTCACCTAAACAGGGGTGGCTGGTGAGCAATCAGCCCCAGCATTTT. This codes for CASSPKQGWLVSNQPQHF.